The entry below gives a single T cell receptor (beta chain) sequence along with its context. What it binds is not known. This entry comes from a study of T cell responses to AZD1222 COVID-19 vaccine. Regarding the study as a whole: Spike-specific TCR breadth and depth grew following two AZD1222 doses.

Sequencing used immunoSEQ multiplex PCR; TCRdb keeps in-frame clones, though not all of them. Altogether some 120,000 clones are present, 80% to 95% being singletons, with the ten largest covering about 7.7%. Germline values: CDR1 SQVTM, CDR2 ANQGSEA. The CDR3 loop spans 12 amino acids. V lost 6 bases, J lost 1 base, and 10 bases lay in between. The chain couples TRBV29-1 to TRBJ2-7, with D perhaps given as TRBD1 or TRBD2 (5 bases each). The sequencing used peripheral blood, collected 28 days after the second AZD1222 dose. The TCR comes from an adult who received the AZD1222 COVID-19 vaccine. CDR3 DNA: TGCAGCGTGGGACGGGATTCCTACGAGCAGTACTTC. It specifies CSVGRDSYEQYF.